The 2 T cell receptor beta chains given below trace back to one sample, sequenced in a study of blood T cells in healthy people across ages. A second PCR of about 7 to 11 cycles used a sample-barcoded 5' primer and a J-beta primer mix. TCRdb ran MiXCR on the 5' RACE reads and lists one entry per CDR3 protein. This table has roughly 1.6 million distinct CDR3 sequences, about 31% appearing once. The sample consisted of blood. The receptors stem from a woman in her 30s in good health.

The chain recombines TRBV21-1 with TRBJ2-7; the table calls TRBD1, which could not be checked here. TRBV21-1 is a known pseudogene. The CDR3 runs 16 residues. Written as DNA, the CDR3 is TGTGCCAGCAGCAAAGCGAGGCGGGACACCACCTACGAGCAGTACTTC. It translates to CASSKARRDTTYEQYF.

This clonotype was detected many times. The chain uses TRBV5-1 and TRBJ2-3; 9 bases line up with TRBD1. CDR3 length: 15 amino acids. Germline CDR1 reads SGHRS; CDR2 reads YFSETQ. The V gene end was trimmed by 1 base and the J gene end by 7 bases; junction bases not matched to a gene: 7. The CDR3 coding sequence is TGCGCCAGCAGCTTGAACACAGGGGGCGCGAATACGCAGTATTTT. It is translated as CASSLNTGGANTQYF.